The 6 T cell receptor beta chains reported below all come from one sample, sequenced in a study of shared clonotypes between healthy human individuals. The naive CD8 fraction comprised CD45RO-negative cells positively selected for CCR7 and excluded terminally differentiated effector memory CD45RA+ cells. Assay: immunoSEQ multiplex PCR; the TCRdb copy retains only in-frame clones and omits some. In the table there are about 800,000 clones, 96% of which are singletons. Source material: naive CD8+ T cells sorted from blood. These receptors were collected from a man aged 25 to 40 in good health.

This clone has a single count. The chain has TRBV4-1 and TRBJ2-1, with 10 positions matching TRBD2. The germline V gene encodes CDR1 MGHRA and CDR2 YSYEKL. The ends lost 2 bases at V and 7 bases at J; junction bases unmatched: 5. The CDR3 sequence is 15 residues long. Here the CDR3 DNA reads TGCGCCAGCAGCCAACAGCGGGAGGGCCTTAATGAGCAGTTCTTC. It translates to CASSQQREGLNEQFF.

This sequence joins TRBV29-1 and TRBJ2-3; D uncertain. Trimming stripped 6 bases from V and 0 bases from J, with 16 bases between. The CDR3 contains 15 residues. Germline V gives CDR1 SQVTM, CDR2 ANQGSEA. The CDR3 DNA reads TGCAGCGTGACCGAATGGGGTGAGAGCACAGATACGCAGTATTTT. This gives the protein CSVTEWGESTDTQYF.

The chain joins TRBV5-5 to TRBJ2-1; 12 nucleotides agree with TRBD2. J was trimmed by 8 bases and V by 4 bases; bases with no gene match: 4. The CDR3 is 14 amino acids. CDR1 SGHKS and CDR2 YYEKEE come from the germline V gene (reference sequence). The CDR3 loop is CASSGRLAGDEQFF. The CDR3 coding sequence is TGTGCCAGCAGCGGTAGACTAGCGGGGGATGAGCAGTTCTTC.

The rearrangement links TRBV11-2 to TRBJ2-7; tentative D call: TRBD2 (6 bases). This CDR3 is 14 amino acids long. The germline CDR1 and CDR2 sequences are SGHAT and FQNNGV. V lost 5 bases and J lost 3, with 14 bases in between. In DNA, the CDR3 is TGTGCCAGCAGCCTACGCGGAGGGCACTACGAGCAGTACTTC. Encoded protein: CASSLRGGHYEQYF.

The chain is built from TRBV28 and TRBJ2-7; 9 positions match TRBD2. CDR3 length equals 15 residues. J was trimmed by 2 bases and V by 3 bases; bases with no gene match: 5. Germline V gene sequence: CDR1 MDHEN, CDR2 SYDVKM. CDR3 protein: CASSFRASGTYEQYF. Here the CDR3 DNA reads TGTGCCAGCAGTTTTCGGGCTAGCGGGACCTACGAGCAGTACTTC.

The chain couples TRBV7-2 to TRBJ2-3, with TRBD2 matching 11 bases. V shed 6 bases and J 5 bases; nucleotides not matched to a gene: 7. This CDR3 is built from 15 residues. The germline CDR1 and CDR2 sequences are SGHTA and FQGNSA. CDR3 amino acids: CASSLAGGYRDTQYF. CDR3 sequence (DNA): TGTGCCAGCAGTCTAGCGGGAGGCTATCGAGATACGCAGTATTTT.